These 20 T cell receptor beta chains originate from one sample sequenced in a study of cytomegalovirus exposure and HLA in healthy donors. Vbeta (60) and Jbeta (13) primers were used in the PCR. Sequenced by immunoSEQ multiplex PCR; TCRdb stores in-frame clones only, minus some. Among about 170,000 clones listed, 75% to 90% were seen once. The sequencing sample was made of PBMCs. The receptors come from a boy aged 2 to 10 in good health and CMV-seronegative.

The chain is built from TRBV27 and TRBJ1-1; a weak D match, TRBD1 (6 bases). CDR1 MNHEY and CDR2 SMNVEV come from the germline V gene (reference sequence). This CDR3 has 15 residues. V was cut by 6 bases and J by 4 bases, with 18 bases left in between. The CDR3 nucleotides read TGTGCCAGCAGCTCGACAGGTCTAAGAAGCACTGAAGCTTTCTTT. This encodes CASSSTGLRSTEAFF.

The chain uses TRBV7-9 and TRBJ1-2; 9 nucleotides align to TRBD1. CDR3 length: 17 amino acids. The germline gives CDR1 SEHNR, CDR2 FQNEAQ (reference sequence). The J segment lost 6 bases and the V segment lost 5 bases, leaving 16 bases of the junction unmatched. For the CDR3, the DNA is TGTGCCAGCAGCCCCTTAGGGCGGGGACAGGGTGAGGATGGCTACACCTTC. This gives the protein CASSPLGRGQGEDGYTF.

The chain combines TRBV19 with TRBJ2-6; TRBD1 matches at 7 bases. Germline assignment: CDR1 LNHDA and CDR2 SQIVND (reference sequence). This CDR3 is built from 16 residues. V lost 10 bases to trimming and J lost 0 bases; unmatched junction nucleotides: 9. CDR3 in amino acids: CATDPGQLSGANVLTF. The CDR3 nucleotides are TGTGCCACCGATCCGGGACAGCTCTCTGGGGCCAACGTCCTGACTTTC.

The chain links TRBV5-1 to TRBJ2-7; 10 nucleotides line up with TRBD2. J was trimmed by 7 bases and V by 4 bases; bases with no gene match: 8. Germline V gene sequence: CDR1 SGHRS, CDR2 YFSETQ. The CDR3 extends over 14 amino acids. In nucleotides, the CDR3 is TGCGCCAGCAGCCCGGCGAGCGGGAGGGAAGAGCAGTACTTC. This sequence encodes CASSPASGREEQYF.

The gene calls are TRBV25-1 and TRBJ2-5; D uncertain. This CDR3 contains 14 residues. Germline V gene sequence: CDR1 MGHDK, CDR2 SYGVNS. The germline V and J ends were trimmed by 4 bases and 3 bases, with 12 bases remaining between them. CDR3 sequence (DNA): TGTGCCAGCAGTGGGCCGCACCAGGAAGAGACCCAGTACTTC. It translates to CASSGPHQEETQYF.

This chain links TRBV28 with TRBJ2-4; weak D call: TRBD2 (5 bases). V lost 6 bases and J lost 0, with 12 bases in between. CDR3 length: 15 residues. The germline V gene encodes CDR1 MDHEN and CDR2 SYDVKM. In nucleotides, the CDR3 is TGTGCCAGCAGCTCTGGAGGCCTAGCCAAAAACATTCAGTACTTC. Translated, it gives CASSSGGLAKNIQYF.

The chain uses TRBV6-5 and TRBJ2-3, with TRBD1 matching over 7 bases. Trimming at V came to 8 bases and at J to 6 bases, leaving 11 bases not matched to a gene. Per germline, CDR1 MNHEY and CDR2 SVGAGI. The CDR3 sequence is 14 residues long. The CDR3 DNA reads as TGTGCCAGCGTAGAAAGAGGGGGCCGTGATACGCAGTATTTT. Protein product: CASVERGGRDTQYF.

This chain joins TRBV5-1 and TRBJ2-2, with 7 bases matching TRBD1. J gave up 1 base and V 1 base, and 4 bases lay outside the gene matches. This CDR3 contains 16 residues. In germline, CDR1 is SGHRS, CDR2 YFSETQ. In DNA form, the CDR3 reads TGCGCCAGCAGCTTGTTATGGACAGGGAACACCGGGGAGCTGTTTTTT. The encoded protein is CASSLLWTGNTGELFF.

The gene calls are TRBV6-1 and TRBJ2-7; 7 bases fit TRBD1. Trimming removed 5 bases from V and 3 bases from J; junction bases left unmatched: 7. The CDR3 spans 14 residues. Per germline, CDR1 MNHNS and CDR2 SASEGT. In DNA form, the CDR3 reads TGTGCCAGCAGTTCCGGGACAGTTTTCTACGAGCAGTACTTC. Protein sequence: CASSSGTVFYEQYF.

The chain has TRBV19 and TRBJ2-7, with TRBD2 matching 9 bases. The V and J ends lost 3 bases and 7 bases, in that order; junction bases with no gene match: 16. Per the germline V gene, CDR1 is LNHDA and CDR2 is SQIVND (reference sequence). The CDR3 contains 17 residues. The CDR3 coding sequence is TGTGCCAGTAGTATGCGGGGGGGTAGATTTAAACGGTATGAGCAGTACGTC. Amino acids: CASSMRGGRFKRYEQYV.

This rearrangement joins TRBV6-4 to TRBJ2-1; D perhaps matches TRBD2 (5 bases). The V and J ends lost 3 bases and 0 bases respectively, with 6 bases between them. This CDR3 has 14 residues. Germline V lookup: CDR1 MRHNA, CDR2 SNTAGT. CDR3 DNA sequence: TGTGCCAGCAGTGAGGGGAGCTCCTACAATGAGCAGTTCTTC. As protein: CASSEGSSYNEQFF.

Only a few counts were recorded for this clone. V is TRBV6-1 and J is TRBJ2-3; 8 nucleotides match TRBD2. With 6 bases clipped from V and 3 bases from J, the junction kept 5 bases outside the gene matches. CDR1 MNHNS and CDR2 SASEGT come from the germline V gene. The CDR3 loop spans 14 amino acids. CDR3 DNA: TGTGCCAGCAGGCCGGGACTAGTAACAGATACGCAGTATTTT. This sequence encodes CASRPGLVTDTQYF.

This clone has only a few counts. The rearrangement links TRBV30 to TRBJ2-2; 12 nucleotides match TRBD2. The CDR3 contains 17 residues. The germline V gene encodes CDR1 GTSNPN and CDR2 SVGIG (reference sequence). Germline trimming cut 2 bases from V and 2 bases from J; bases unmatched to any gene: 6. The CDR3 loop is CAWSITSGRPNTGELFF. CDR3 nucleotides: TGTGCCTGGAGTATAACTAGCGGGAGGCCTAACACCGGGGAGCTGTTTTTT.

The chain links TRBV9 to TRBJ2-2, with a tentative D call TRBD1 (6 bases). Germline loops: CDR1 SGDLS, CDR2 YYNGEE. The CDR3 runs 15 residues. The V gene lost 4 bases and the J gene lost 8 bases, with 18 bases spanning the gap. The CDR3, as DNA: TGTGCCAGCAGCCCAGAGTCACAGGGTACTGGGGAGCTGTTTTTT. Encoded protein: CASSPESQGTGELFF.

The chain joins TRBV27 to TRBJ2-7; 8 bases are a match to TRBD2. The CDR3 sequence is 14 residues long. V gave up 3 bases and J gave up 2 bases; unmatched junction bases: 3. Germline loops: CDR1 MNHEY, CDR2 SMNVEV (reference sequence). The CDR3 spells CASSFGGRTYEQYF. The CDR3 DNA reads as TGTGCCAGCAGTTTCGGCGGGAGGACCTACGAGCAGTACTTC.

The J gene is TRBJ2-7, the V gene TRBV13; perhaps TRBD1 as D (8 bases). CDR3 length: 13 residues. Trimming left V 5 bases short and J 7 bases short, with 15 bases between. Germline assignment: CDR1 PRHDT and CDR2 FYEKMQ (reference sequence). The CDR3 sequence: CASSQHRGGEQYV. The CDR3 DNA follows: TGTGCCAGCAGCCAACACAGGGGGGGAGAGCAGTACGTC.

The V call is TRBV5-1, the J call TRBJ2-5; D might be TRBD2 (6 bases). Germline assignment: CDR1 SGHRS and CDR2 YFSETQ. The CDR3 has 13 residues. V gave up 4 bases and J gave up 5 bases, with 12 bases separating them. The CDR3 sequence is CASSPGLVETQYF. Here the CDR3 DNA reads TGCGCCAGCAGCCCGGGACTTGTGGAGACCCAGTACTTC.

This rearrangement joins TRBV4-2 to TRBJ2-5; 12 nucleotides line up with TRBD2. Trimming at V came to 0 bases and at J to 5 bases, leaving 10 bases not matched to a gene. CDR3 length equals 18 residues. Germline V gene sequence: CDR1 LGHNA, CDR2 YNFKEQ. In nucleotides, the CDR3 is TGTGCCAGCAGCCAAGATGGTCTAGCGGGGGGGCCGGGGGAGACCCAGTACTTC. It translates to CASSQDGLAGGPGETQYF.

The V gene is TRBV7-8, the J gene TRBJ2-7; the match to TRBD1 covers 9 bases. V shed 2 bases and J 2 bases; nucleotides not matched to a gene: 7. This CDR3 comprises 16 residues. In germline, CDR1 is SGHVS, CDR2 FQNEAQ. The CDR3 nucleotides read TGTGCCAGCAGCTTACCCGACAGGGGGGATACCTACGAGCAGTACGTC. Its translation: CASSLPDRGDTYEQYV.

This clone was seen a single time. The DNA for the CDR3 is TGTGCCAGCTCGCTCGGGACATTCTCCTACAATGAGCAGTTCTTC. Translating it yields CASSLGTFSYNEQFF. The chain joins TRBV18 to TRBJ2-1; TRBD1 is a possible D gene (6 bases). Germline V gene lookup returns CDR1 KGHSH and CDR2 LQKENI. This CDR3 region has 15 residues. V was clipped by 6 bases and J by 0 bases, with 12 bases between them.